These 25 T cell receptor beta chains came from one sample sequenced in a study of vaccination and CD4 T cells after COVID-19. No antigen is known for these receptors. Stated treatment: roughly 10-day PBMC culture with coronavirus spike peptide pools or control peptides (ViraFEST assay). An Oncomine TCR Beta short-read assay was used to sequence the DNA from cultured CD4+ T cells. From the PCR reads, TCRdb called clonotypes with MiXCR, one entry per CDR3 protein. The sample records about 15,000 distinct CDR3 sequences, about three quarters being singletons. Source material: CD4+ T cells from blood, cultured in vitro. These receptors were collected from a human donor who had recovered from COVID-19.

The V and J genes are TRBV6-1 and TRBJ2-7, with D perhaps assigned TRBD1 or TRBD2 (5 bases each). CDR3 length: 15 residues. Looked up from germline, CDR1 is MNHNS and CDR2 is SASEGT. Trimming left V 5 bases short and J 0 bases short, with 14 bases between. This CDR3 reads CASSLSGALSYEQYF. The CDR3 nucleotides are TGTGCCAGCAGTCTTTCCGGGGCCCTCTCCTACGAGCAGTACTTC.

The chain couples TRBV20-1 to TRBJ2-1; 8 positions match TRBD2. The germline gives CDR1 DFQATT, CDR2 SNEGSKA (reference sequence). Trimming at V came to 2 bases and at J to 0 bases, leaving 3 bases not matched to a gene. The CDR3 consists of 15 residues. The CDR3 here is CSARRSGSSYNEQFF. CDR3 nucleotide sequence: TGCAGTGCTAGAAGAAGCGGGAGCTCCTACAATGAGCAGTTCTTC.

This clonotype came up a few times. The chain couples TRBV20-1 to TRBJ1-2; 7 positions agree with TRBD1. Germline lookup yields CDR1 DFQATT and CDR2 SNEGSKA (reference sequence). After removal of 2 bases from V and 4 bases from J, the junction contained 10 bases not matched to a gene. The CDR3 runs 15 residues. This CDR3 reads CSARLAGQRGYGYTF. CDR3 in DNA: TGCAGTGCTAGACTCGCGGGACAGAGAGGCTATGGCTACACCTTC.

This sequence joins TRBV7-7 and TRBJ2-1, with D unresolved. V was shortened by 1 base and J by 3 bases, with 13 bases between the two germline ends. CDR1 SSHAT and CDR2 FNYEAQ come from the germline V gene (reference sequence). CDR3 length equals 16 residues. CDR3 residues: CASSLVRHSNYNEQFF. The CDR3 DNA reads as TGTGCCAGCAGCTTAGTCCGGCACAGCAACTACAATGAGCAGTTCTTC.

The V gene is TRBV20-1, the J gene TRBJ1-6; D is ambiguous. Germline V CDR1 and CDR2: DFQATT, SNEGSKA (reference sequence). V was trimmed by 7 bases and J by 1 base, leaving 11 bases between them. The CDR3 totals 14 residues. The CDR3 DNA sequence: TGCAGTGTCAGGTTGAGGTCCTATAATTCACCCCTCCACTTT. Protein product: CSVRLRSYNSPLHF.

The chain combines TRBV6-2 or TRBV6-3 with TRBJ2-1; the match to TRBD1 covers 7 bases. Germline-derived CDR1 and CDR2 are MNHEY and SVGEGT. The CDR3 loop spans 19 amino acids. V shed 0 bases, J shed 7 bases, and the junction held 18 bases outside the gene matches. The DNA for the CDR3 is TGTGCCAGCAGTTACTCGATTTCTTCGACAGGGAGATTGCATAATGAGCAGTTCTTC. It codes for CASSYSISSTGRLHNEQFF.

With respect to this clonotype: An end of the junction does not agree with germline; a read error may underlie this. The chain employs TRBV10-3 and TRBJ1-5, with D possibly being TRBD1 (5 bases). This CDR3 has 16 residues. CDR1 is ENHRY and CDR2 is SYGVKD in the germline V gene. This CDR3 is CASSSGRRSSNQPQHF. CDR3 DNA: TGTGCCAGCAGTTCGGGACGGAGGTCAAGCAATCAGCCCCAGCATTTT.

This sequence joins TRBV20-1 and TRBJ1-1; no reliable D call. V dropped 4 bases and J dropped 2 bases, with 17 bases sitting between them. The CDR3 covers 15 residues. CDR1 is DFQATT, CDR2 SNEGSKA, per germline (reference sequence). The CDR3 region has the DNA TGCAGTGCTACCGGACCTCGCCTAATAAACACTGAAGCTTTCTTT. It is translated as CSATGPRLINTEAFF.

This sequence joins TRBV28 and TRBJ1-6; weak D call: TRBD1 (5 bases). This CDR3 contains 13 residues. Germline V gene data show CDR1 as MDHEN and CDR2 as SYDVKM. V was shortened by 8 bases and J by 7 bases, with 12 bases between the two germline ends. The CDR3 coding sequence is TGTGCCAGCGCTGCGGGGACCAATTCACCCCTCCACTTT. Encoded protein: CASAAGTNSPLHF.

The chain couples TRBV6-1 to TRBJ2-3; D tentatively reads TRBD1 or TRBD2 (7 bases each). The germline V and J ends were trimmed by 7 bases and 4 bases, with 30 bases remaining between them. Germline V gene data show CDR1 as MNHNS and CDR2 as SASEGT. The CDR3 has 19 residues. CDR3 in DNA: TGTGCCAGCACCAGAAGCAGGGGGAGGGGTTTGTTTGCATCAGATACGCAGTATTTT. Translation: CASTRSRGRGLFASDTQYF.

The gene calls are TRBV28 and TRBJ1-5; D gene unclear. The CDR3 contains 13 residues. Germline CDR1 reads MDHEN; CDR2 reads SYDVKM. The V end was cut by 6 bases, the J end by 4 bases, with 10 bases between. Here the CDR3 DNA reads TGTGCCAGCAGGCGGGTCTCTAATCAGCCCCAGCATTTT. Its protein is CASRRVSNQPQHF. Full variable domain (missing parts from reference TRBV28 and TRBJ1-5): DVKVTQSSRYLVKRTGEKVFLECVQDMDHENMFWYRQDPGLGLRLIYFSYDVKMKEKGDIPEGYSVSREKKERFSLILESASTNQTSMYLCASRRVSNQPQHFGDGTRLSIL.

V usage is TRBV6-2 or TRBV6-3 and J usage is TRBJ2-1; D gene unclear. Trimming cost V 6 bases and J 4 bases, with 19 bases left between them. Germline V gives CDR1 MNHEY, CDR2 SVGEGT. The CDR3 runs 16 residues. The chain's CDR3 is CASRSPSGGRYNEQFF. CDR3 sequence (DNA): TGTGCCAGCAGGAGTCCCTCCGGTGGGCGGTACAATGAGCAGTTCTTC.

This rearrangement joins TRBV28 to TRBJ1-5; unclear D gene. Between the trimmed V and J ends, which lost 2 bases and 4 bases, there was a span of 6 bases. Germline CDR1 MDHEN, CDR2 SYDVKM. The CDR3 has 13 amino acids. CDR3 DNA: TGTGCCAGCAGTTTAGACCGGAATCAGCCCCAGCATTTT. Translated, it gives CASSLDRNQPQHF.

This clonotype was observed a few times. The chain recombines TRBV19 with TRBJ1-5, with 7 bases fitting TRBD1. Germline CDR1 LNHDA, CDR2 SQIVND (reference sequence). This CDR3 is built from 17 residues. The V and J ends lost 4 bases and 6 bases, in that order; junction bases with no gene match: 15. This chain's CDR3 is CASSKGQTIGLGQPQHF. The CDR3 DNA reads TGTGCCAGTAGTAAGGGACAGACGATCGGGTTGGGTCAGCCCCAGCATTTT.

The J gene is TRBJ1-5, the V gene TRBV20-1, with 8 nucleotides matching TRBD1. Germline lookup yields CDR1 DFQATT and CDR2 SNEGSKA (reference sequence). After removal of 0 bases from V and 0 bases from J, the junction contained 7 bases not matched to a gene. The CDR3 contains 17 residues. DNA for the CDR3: TGCAGTGCTAGAGACATGACAGGGGCTTTTAGCAATCAGCCCCAGCATTTT. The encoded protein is CSARDMTGAFSNQPQHF.

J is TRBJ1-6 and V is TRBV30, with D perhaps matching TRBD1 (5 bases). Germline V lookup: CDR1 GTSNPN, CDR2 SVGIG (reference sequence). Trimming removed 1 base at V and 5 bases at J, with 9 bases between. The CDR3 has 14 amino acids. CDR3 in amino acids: CAWSAGRHNSPLHF. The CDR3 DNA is TGTGCCTGGAGTGCGGGACGGCATAATTCACCCCTCCACTTT.

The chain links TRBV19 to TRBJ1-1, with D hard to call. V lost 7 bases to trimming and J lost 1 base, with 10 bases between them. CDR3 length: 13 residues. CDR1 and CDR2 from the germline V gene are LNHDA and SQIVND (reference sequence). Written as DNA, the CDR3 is TGTGCCAGTATGAAGGGCACGAACACTGAAGCTTTCTTT. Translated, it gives CASMKGTNTEAFF. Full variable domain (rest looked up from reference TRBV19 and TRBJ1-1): DGGITQSPKYLFRKEGQNVTLSCEQNLNHDAMYWYRQDPGQGLRLIYYSQIVNDFQKGDIAEGYSVSREKKESFPLTVTSAQKNPTAFYLCASMKGTNTEAFFGQGTRLTVV.

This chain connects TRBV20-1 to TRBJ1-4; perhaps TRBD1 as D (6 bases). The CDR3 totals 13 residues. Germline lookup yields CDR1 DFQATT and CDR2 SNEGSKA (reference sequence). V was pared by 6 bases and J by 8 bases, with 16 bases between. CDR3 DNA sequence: TGCAGTGCCCCACCCAGGGGAAGAGAAAAACTGTTTTTT. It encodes CSAPPRGREKLFF.

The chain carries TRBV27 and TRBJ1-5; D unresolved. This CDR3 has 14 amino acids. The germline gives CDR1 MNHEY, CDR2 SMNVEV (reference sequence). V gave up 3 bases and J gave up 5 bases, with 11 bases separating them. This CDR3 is CASSLRTTYQPQHF. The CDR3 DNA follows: TGTGCCAGCAGTTTGCGGACGACTTATCAGCCCCAGCATTTT.

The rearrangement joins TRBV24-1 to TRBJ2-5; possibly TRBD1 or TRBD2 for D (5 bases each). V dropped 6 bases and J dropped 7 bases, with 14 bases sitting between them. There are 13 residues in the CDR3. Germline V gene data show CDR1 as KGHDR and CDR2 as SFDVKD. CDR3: CATSPGFGGTQYF. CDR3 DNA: TGTGCCACCAGTCCCGGCTTTGGGGGGACCCAGTACTTC.

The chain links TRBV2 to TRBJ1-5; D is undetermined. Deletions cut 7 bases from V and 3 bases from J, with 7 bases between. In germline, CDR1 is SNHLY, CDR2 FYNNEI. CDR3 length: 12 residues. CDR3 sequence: CASTDSNQPQHF. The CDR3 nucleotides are TGTGCCAGCACGGACTCCAATCAGCCCCAGCATTTT.

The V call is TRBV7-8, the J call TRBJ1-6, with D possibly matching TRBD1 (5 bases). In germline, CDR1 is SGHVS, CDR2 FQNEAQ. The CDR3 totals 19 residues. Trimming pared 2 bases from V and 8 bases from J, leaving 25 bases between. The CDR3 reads CASSLNRRRGGGSDSPLHF. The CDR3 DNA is TGTGCCAGCAGCTTAAATAGAAGACGGGGCGGGGGTTCGGATTCACCCCTCCACTTT.

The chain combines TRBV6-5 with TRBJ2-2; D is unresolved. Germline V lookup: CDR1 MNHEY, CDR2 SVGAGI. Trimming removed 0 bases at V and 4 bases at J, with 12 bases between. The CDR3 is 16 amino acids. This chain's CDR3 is CASSYSVGSSTGELFF. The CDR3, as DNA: TGTGCCAGCAGTTACTCGGTCGGCAGTTCCACCGGGGAGCTGTTTTTT.

The CDR3 DNA reads as TGTGCCAGCAGCCGCGGTGGCCAGAGCAATCAGCCCCAGCATTTT. It encodes CASSRGGQSNQPQHF. The chain carries TRBV11-2 and TRBJ1-5; D not resolved. Looked up from germline, CDR1 is SGHAT and CDR2 is FQNNGV. The CDR3 spans 15 residues. V lost 5 bases and J 1 base, leaving 12 bases between the germline ends.

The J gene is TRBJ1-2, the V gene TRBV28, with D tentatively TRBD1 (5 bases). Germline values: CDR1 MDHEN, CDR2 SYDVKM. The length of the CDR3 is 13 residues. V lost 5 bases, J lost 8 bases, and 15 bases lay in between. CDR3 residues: CASSLDKGRGYTF. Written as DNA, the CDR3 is TGTGCCAGCAGTCTGGACAAGGGTAGGGGCTACACCTTC.